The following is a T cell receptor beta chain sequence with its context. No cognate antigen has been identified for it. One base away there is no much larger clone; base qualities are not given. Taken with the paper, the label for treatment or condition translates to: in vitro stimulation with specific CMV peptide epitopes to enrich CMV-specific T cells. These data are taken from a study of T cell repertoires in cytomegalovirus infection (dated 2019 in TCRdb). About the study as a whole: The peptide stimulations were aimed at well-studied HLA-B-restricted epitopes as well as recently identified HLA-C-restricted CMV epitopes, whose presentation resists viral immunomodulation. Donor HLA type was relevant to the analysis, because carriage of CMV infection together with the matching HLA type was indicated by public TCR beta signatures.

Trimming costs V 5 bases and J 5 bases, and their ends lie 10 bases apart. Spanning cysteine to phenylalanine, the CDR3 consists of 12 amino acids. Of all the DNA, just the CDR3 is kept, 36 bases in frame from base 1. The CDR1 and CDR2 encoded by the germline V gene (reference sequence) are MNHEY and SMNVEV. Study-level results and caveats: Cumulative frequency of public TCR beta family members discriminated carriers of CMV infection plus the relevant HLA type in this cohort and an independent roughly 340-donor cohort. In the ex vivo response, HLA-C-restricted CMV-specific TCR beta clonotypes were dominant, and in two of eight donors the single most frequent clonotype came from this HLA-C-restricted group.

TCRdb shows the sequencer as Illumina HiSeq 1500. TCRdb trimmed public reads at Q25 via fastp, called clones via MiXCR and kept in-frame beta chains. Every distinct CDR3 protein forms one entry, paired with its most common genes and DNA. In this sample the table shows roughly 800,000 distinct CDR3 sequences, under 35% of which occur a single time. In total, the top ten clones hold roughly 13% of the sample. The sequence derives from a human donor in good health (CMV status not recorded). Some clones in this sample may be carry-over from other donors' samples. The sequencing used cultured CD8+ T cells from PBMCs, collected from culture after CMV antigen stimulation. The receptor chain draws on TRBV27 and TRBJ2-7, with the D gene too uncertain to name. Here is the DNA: TGTGCCAGCAGTGCCCACAGTAACGAGCAGTACTTC. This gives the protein CASSAHSNEQYF.